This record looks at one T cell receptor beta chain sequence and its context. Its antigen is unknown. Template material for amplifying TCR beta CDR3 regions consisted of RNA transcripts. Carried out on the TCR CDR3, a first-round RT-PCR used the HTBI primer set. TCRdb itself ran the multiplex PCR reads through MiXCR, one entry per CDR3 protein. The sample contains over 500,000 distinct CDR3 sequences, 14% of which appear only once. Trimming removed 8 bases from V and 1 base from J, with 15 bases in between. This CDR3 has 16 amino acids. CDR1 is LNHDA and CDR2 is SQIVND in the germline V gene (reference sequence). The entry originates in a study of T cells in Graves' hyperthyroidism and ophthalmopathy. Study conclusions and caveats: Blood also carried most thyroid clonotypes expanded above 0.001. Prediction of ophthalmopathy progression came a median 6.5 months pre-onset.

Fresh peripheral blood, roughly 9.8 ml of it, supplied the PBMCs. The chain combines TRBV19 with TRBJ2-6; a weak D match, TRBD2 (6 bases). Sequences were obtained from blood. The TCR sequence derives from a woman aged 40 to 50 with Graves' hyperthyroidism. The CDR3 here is CASQRAGYSGANVLTF. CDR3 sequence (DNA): TGTGCCAGTCAGCGGGCAGGCTATTCTGGGGCCAACGTCCTGACTTTC.